Given below is one T cell receptor (beta chain) in context. Antigen: not known. With V trimmed by 9 bases and J by 4 bases, 1 base remained unmatched. Germline V gene sequence: CDR1 SNHLY, CDR2 FYNNEI. CDR3 length: 13 residues. This specimen comes from a study of graft-versus-host responses after intestinal transplantation. The overall study: Transplants given to recipients were multivisceral, liver-intestinal, or isolated intestinal. Every recipient underwent anti-thymocyte globulin induction, then tacrolimus and steroids for roughly 3 years.

Study findings and constraints: Marrow from the recipient contained GvH clones, some of which had appeared first in ileum or blood. There was an association between peak levels of circulating GvH clones and early post-transplant HvG declines.

Clones were read by immunoSEQ multiplex PCR, and TCRdb kept only the in-frame ones, dropping some. This table has under 150,000 clones, 90% appearing once. The sequenced sample was unstimulated CD4+ T cells sorted from spleen or lymph node cells, obtained before intestinal transplant. The chain is built from TRBV2 and TRBJ2-7; 15 positions agree with TRBD2. The clonotype comes from a human donor who received an intestinal transplant. Written as DNA, the CDR3 is TGTGCCAGTGGGACTAGCGGGGGGTACGAGCAGTACTTC. Amino acid sequence: CASGTSGGYEQYF.